Listed below are T cell receptor beta chains from one sample, sequenced in a study of blood T cell repertoires in COVID-19. TCRdb's copy holds only in-frame clones and misses some; the assay was immunoSEQ multiplex PCR. Seen here are 200,000 to 250,000 clones, 85% to 90% observed once, and the top ten hold around 2.9%. The material sequenced was peripheral blood. These TCRs come from a woman aged 60 to 75 with acute or convalescent COVID-19. Both conserved end residues are part of each CDR3. Fields, in order: V gene, J gene, clone size, D gene, CDR3 protein, CDR3 DNA. A D gene is named only where the DNA matches it firmly. Size is omitted from some rows. Given values are once, few, many or a class for expanded clones.

TRBV30,TRBJ1-3,NA,NA,CANAGTGNTIYF,TGTGCGAACGCGGGGACTGGAAACACCATATATTTT
TRBV10-3,TRBJ1-1,NA,NA,CAIRRWDPNTEAFF,TGTGCCATTAGGAGGTGGGATCCGAACACTGAAGCTTTCTTT
TRBV6-2/TRBV6-3,TRBJ2-7,NA,TRBD2,CASSASGRSNEQYF,TGTGCCAGCAGTGCCAGCGGGAGATCCAACGAGCAGTACTTC
TRBV5-6,TRBJ2-1,NA,NA,CASTRRSGGNEQFF,TGTGCCAGCACCCGGCGGTCTGGCGGCAATGAGCAGTTCTTC
TRBV30,TRBJ2-7,NA,NA,CAWTPTSYEQYF,TGTGCCTGGACCCCGACTAGTTACGAGCAGTACTTC
TRBV18,TRBJ2-7,NA,TRBD2,CASSPPGLAGVRPYEQYF,TGTGCCAGCTCACCACCGGGACTAGCGGGAGTCAGACCCTACGAGCAGTACTTC
TRBV7-9,TRBJ2-1,NA,TRBD2,CASSPRSASGAYEQFF,TGTGCCAGCAGCCCGAGGTCGGCTAGCGGGGCTTATGAGCAGTTCTTC
TRBV30,TRBJ1-3,once,NA,CAWGGGTGNTIYF,TGTGCCTGGGGGGGAGGAACTGGAAACACCATATATTTT
TRBV24-1,TRBJ2-3,NA,NA,CATSPPTQYF,TGTGCCACCAGTCCTCCTACGCAGTATTTT
TRBV4-2,TRBJ2-3,NA,TRBD2,CASSQGLAGGTSTDTQYF,TGTGCCAGCAGCCAAGGCCTAGCGGGAGGAACTAGCACAGATACGCAGTATTTT
TRBV18,TRBJ1-5,NA,TRBD1,CASSPGDRANQPQHF,TGTGCCAGCTCACCAGGCGACAGGGCCAATCAGCCCCAGCATTTT
TRBV2,TRBJ2-5,NA,NA,CASSLDSSQETQYF,TGTGCCAGCAGCTTGGACAGTTCCCAAGAGACCCAGTACTTC
TRBV7-9,TRBJ2-5,NA,NA,CASSPRREGETQYF,TGTGCCAGCAGTCCCAGACGGGAAGGGGAGACCCAGTACTTC
TRBV7-8,TRBJ1-1,NA,TRBD1,CASAWDSNTEAFF,TGTGCCAGCGCCTGGGACAGCAACACTGAAGCTTTCTTT
TRBV7-9,TRBJ1-5,NA,NA,CASSGGSGYNQPQHF,TGTGCCAGCAGCGGGGGGTCCGGGTACAATCAGCCCCAGCATTTT
TRBV7-6,TRBJ1-6,NA,NA,CASSPQSLTTGNSPLHF,TGTGCCAGCAGCCCCCAAAGTTTGACAACAGGGAACTCACCCCTCCACTTT
TRBV5-1,TRBJ2-1,NA,TRBD1,CASSSTTGGTRSSYNEQFF,TGCGCCAGCAGCTCAACCACAGGGGGTACTCGAAGCTCCTACAATGAGCAGTTCTTC
TRBV19,TRBJ1-5,few,NA,CASKSPGGNQPQHF,TGTGCCAGCAAAAGCCCAGGGGGCAATCAGCCCCAGCATTTT
TRBV2,TRBJ1-4,NA,NA,CASSRTGQRNEKLFF,TGTGCCAGCAGCAGAACTGGACAGAGGAATGAAAAACTGTTTTTT
TRBV5-4,TRBJ2-7,NA,TRBD2,CASSDRTSGNEQYF,TGTGCCAGCAGCGATCGGACTAGCGGGAACGAGCAGTACTTC
TRBV30,TRBJ1-3,NA,TRBD1,CAWNRGSGNTIYF,TGTGCCTGGAACAGGGGATCGGGAAACACCATATATTTT
TRBV18,TRBJ1-5,NA,NA,CASSPRQDSNQPQHF,TGTGCCAGCTCACCGCGACAGGATAGCAATCAGCCCCAGCATTTT
TRBV18,TRBJ1-1,NA,TRBD1,CASSPVTTGEVEAFF,TGTGCCAGCTCACCAGTAACTACAGGGGAGGTTGAAGCTTTCTTT
TRBV7-6,TRBJ1-1,NA,NA,CASMGQGGAAEAFF,TGTGCCAGCATGGGTCAGGGAGGTGCGGCTGAAGCTTTCTTT
TRBV2,TRBJ2-2,NA,NA,CASSQVAGELFF,TGTGCCAGCAGTCAGGTGGCCGGGGAGCTGTTTTTT
TRBV23-1,TRBJ2-2,NA,NA,CASSQSAIDERWGVTSTGELFF,TGCGCCAGCAGTCAATCAGCAATAGACGAACGATGGGGCGTCACGAGCACCGGGGAGCTGTTTTTT
TRBV19,TRBJ1-1,NA,TRBD1,CASSPTGGASYAFF,TGTGCCAGTAGTCCAACAGGGGGCGCGTCCTACGCTTTCTTT
TRBV5-6,TRBJ2-1,NA,NA,CASSKTGTPLNEQFF,TGTGCCAGCAGCAAAACCGGGACTCCGCTCAATGAGCAGTTCTTC
TRBV5-5,TRBJ2-1,NA,NA,CASSPGVKQFF,TGTGCCAGCAGCCCCGGAGTTAAGCAGTTCTTC